Sequencing of this T cell receptor (beta chain) was carried out in a study of Graves' ophthalmopathy and Graves' hyperthyroidism. Study-level results: For predicting ophthalmopathy progression, the model had approximately 70% sensitivity and nearly 75% specificity. Cross-validated, the 13-signature model showed 87.88%/81.08% sensitivity/specificity, and 80%/75% in the test set.

Ophthalmopathy-affected donors exhibited moderate-to-severe activity, CAS ≥3, NOSPECS ≥4, and duration under 3 months. Transcripts of RNA were the source for amplifying TCR beta CDR3 regions. HTBI primers primed a first-round RT-PCR, and a second-round multiplex PCR followed. TCRdb re-called the multiplex PCR reads with MiXCR, one entry per CDR3 protein. The table shows over 450,000 distinct CDR3 sequences, with over 13% occurring only once. CDR1 and CDR2 from the germline V gene are SNHLY and FYNNEI. With V trimmed by 4 bases and J by 4 bases, 4 bases remained unmatched. This CDR3 contains 15 residues. Concerning this clonotype itself: Its antigen is unknown.

The chain carries TRBV2 and TRBJ1-5; TRBD1 matches at 10 bases. The clonotype comes from a woman in her 30s with Graves' ophthalmopathy. The sample comprised blood. In DNA, the CDR3 is TGTGCCAGCAGTGCCGGGACAGGGGTAAATCAGCCCCAGCATTTT. It codes for CASSAGTGVNQPQHF.